The source of this T cell receptor (beta chain) is a study of Tregs in tolerant kidney transplant recipients. Assay: immunoSEQ multiplex PCR; the TCRdb copy retains only in-frame clones and omits some. Of about 240,000 clones listed, about 80% are singletons. Looked up from germline, CDR1 is SGHRS and CDR2 is YFSETQ. This CDR3 is 14 amino acids long. V was clipped by 5 bases and J by 5 bases; unmatched bases: 8. Specimen: CD4+ T cells from blood. The clonotype was recovered from a human donor in good health. The rearrangement links TRBV5-1 to TRBJ2-7; TRBD1 matches at 9 bases. As DNA, the CDR3 is TGCGCCAGCAGTGGGACAGGGAGAGTCGACGAGCAGTACTTC. Translating gives CASSGTGRVDEQYF. Full variable domain (outside the CDR3, taken from reference TRBV5-1 and TRBJ2-7): KAGVTQTPRYLIKTRGQQVTLSCSPISGHRSVSWYQQTPGQGLQFLFEYFSETQRNKGNFPGRFSGRQFSNSRSEMNVSTLELGDSALYLCASSGTGRVDEQYFGPGTRLTVT.